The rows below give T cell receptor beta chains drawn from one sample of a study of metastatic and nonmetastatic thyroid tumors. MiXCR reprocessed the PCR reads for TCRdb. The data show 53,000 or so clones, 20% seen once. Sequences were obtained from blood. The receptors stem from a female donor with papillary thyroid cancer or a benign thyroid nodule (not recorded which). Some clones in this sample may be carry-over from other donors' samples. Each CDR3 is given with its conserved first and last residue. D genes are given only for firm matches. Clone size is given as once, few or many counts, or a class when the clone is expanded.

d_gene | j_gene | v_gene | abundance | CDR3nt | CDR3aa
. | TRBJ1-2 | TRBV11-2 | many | TGTGCCAGCAGCTTATACACACCCCGTGGCTACACCTTC | CASSLYTPRGYTF
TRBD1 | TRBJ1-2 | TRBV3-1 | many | TGTGCCAGCAGCCAGGCAGGGGGATATGGCTACACCTTC | CASSQAGGYGYTF
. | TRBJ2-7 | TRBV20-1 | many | TGCAGTGCTAGACCCCCTCCGGGCCTTGAGCAGTACTTC | CSARPPPGLEQYF
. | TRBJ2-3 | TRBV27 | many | TGTGCCAGCAGCGAGGGCGCTAGCACAGATACGCAGTATTTT | CASSEGASTDTQYF
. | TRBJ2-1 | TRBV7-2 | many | TGTGCCAGCAGCTTTGGAGGATTCCAAGGGCCCACTTTCTACAATGAGCAGTTCTTC | CASSFGGFQGPTFYNEQFF
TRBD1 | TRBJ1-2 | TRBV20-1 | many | TGCAGTGCCAGCGAGGGGGCCTTCTATGGCTACACCTTC | CSASEGAFYGYTF
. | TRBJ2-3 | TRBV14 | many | TGTGCCAGCAGCCAAGATTGGGTTAGCACAGATACGCAGTATTTT | CASSQDWVSTDTQYF
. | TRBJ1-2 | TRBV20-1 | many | TGCAGTGGAGCGACGGACAGTGTGTCTGGCTACACCTTC | CSGATDSVSGYTF
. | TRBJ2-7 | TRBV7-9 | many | TGTGCCAGCAGCGCCCGACTGGACTCCTACGAGCAGTACTTC | CASSARLDSYEQYF
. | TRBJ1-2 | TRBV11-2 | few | TGTGCCAGCAGCTTAGTCGGCAGCACCAACTATGGCTACACCTTC | CASSLVGSTNYGYTF